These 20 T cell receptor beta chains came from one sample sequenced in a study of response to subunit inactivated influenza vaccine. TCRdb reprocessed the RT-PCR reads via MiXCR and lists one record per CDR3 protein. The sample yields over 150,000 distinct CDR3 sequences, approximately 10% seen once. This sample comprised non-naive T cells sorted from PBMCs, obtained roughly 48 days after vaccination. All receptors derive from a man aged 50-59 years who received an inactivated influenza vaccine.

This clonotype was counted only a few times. The CDR3 bases are TGTGCCAGCAGCTTAAGGGGGCTCGGCACAGATACGCAGTATTTT. Its protein is CASSLRGLGTDTQYF. The rearrangement joins TRBV7-3 to TRBJ2-3; weak D call: TRBD1 (6 bases). CDR1 and CDR2 (germline): SGHTA, FQGTGA. V was cut by 1 base and J by 1 base, with 9 bases left in between. The CDR3 has 15 amino acids.

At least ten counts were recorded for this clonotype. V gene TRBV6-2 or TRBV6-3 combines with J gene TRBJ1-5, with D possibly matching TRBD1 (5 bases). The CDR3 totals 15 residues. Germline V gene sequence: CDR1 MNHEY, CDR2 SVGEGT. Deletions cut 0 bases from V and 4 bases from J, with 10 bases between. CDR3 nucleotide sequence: TGTGCCAGCAGTTACTCGTTCCGGGGGAATCAGCCCCAGCATTTT. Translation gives CASSYSFRGNQPQHF.

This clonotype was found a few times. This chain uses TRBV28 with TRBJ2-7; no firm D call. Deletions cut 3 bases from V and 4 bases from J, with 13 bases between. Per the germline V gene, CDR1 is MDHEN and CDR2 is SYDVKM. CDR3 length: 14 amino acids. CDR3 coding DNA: TGTGCCAGCAGTTTTCCAGGAAAAGCTTACGAGCAGTACTTC. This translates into CASSFPGKAYEQYF.

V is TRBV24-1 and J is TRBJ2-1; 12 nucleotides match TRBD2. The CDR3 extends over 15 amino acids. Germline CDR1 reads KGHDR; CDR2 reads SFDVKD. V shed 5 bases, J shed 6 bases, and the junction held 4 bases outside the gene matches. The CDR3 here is CATSVRLAGANEQFF. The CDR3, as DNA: TGTGCCACCAGTGTCAGACTAGCGGGAGCCAATGAGCAGTTCTTC.

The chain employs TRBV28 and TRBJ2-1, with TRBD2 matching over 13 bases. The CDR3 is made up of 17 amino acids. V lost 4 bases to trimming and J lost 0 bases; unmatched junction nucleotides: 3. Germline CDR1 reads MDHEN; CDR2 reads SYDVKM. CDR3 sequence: CASSSRTSGGSYNEQFF. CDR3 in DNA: TGTGCCAGCAGTTCTCGGACTAGCGGGGGCTCCTACAATGAGCAGTTCTTC.

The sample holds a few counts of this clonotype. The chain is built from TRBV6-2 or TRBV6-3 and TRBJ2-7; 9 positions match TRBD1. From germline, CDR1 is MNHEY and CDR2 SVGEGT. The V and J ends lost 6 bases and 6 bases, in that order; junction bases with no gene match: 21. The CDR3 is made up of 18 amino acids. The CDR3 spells CASSPHSGTGLEGGEQYF. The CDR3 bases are TGTGCCAGCAGCCCTCATTCCGGGACAGGGCTAGAAGGGGGCGAGCAGTACTTC.

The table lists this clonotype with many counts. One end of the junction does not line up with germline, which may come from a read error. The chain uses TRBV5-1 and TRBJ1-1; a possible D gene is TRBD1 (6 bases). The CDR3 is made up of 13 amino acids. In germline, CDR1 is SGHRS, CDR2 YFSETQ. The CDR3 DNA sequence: TGTGCCAGCAGCTTAGGGGGGCGGACTGAAGCTTTCTTT. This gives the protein CASSLGGRTEAFF.

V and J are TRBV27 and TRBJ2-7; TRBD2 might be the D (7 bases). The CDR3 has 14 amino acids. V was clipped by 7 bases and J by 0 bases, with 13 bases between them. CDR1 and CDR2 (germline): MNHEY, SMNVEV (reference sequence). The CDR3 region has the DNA TGTGCCAGCAAGTTGCGGGGGCTCTCCTACGAGCAGTACTTC. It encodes CASKLRGLSYEQYF.

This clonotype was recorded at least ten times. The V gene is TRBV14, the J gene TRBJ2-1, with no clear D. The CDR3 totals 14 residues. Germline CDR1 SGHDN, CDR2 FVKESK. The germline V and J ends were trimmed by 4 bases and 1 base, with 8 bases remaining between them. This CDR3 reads CASSPGFSYNEQFF. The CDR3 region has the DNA TGTGCCAGCAGCCCCGGGTTTTCCTACAATGAGCAGTTCTTC.

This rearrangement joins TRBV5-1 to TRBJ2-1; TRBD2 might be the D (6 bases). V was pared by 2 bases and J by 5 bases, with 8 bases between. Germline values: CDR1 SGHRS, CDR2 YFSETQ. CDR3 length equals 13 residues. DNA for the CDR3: TGCGCCAGCAGCTTCGGGGGAAACAATGAGCAGTTCTTC. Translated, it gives CASSFGGNNEQFF.

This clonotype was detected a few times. Written as DNA, the CDR3 is TGTGCCAGCAGTTTACCCCTTGTATCCAGCGGGGGACCGAACACCGGGGAGCTGTTTTTT. This encodes CASSLPLVSSGGPNTGELFF. The genes are TRBV28 and TRBJ2-2, with TRBD2 matching 8 bases. With 2 bases clipped from V and 0 bases from J, the junction kept 14 bases outside the gene matches. There are 20 residues in the CDR3. Per the germline V gene, CDR1 is MDHEN and CDR2 is SYDVKM.

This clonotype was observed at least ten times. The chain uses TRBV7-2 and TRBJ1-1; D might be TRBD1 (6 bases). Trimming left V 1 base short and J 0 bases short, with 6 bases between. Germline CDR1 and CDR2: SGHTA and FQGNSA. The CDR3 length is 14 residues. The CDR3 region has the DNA TGTGCCAGCAGCTTAGGACAGGTGAACACTGAAGCTTTCTTT. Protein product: CASSLGQVNTEAFF.

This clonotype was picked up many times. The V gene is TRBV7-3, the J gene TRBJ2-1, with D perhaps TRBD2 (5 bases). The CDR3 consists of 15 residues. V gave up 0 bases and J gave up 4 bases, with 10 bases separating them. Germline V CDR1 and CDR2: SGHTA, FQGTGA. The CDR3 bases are TGTGCCAGCAGCTTAACCCTCGGGGTATACAATGAGCAGTTCTTC. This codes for CASSLTLGVYNEQFF.

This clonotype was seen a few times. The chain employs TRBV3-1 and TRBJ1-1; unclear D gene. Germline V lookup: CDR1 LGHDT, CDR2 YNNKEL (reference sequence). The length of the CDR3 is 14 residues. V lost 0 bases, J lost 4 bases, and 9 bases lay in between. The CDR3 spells CASSQDLSSTEAFF. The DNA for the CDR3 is TGTGCCAGCAGCCAAGACTTATCAAGCACTGAAGCTTTCTTT.

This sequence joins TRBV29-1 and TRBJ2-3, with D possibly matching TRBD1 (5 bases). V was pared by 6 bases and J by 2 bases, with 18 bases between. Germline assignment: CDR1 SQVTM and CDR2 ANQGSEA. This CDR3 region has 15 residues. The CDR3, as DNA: TGCAGCGTCTTGAACAGGCCAGCAACCACAGATACGCAGTATTTT. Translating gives CSVLNRPATTDTQYF.

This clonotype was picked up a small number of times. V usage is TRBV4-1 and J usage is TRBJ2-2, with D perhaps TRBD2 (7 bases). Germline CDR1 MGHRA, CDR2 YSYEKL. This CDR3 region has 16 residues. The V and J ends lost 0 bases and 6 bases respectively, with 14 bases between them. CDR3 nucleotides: TGCGCCAGCAGCCAAGATGCGGGGGCGCGATCCGGGGAGCTGTTTTTT. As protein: CASSQDAGARSGELFF.

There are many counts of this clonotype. The CDR3 protein is CASSYAGTSMYEQYF. As DNA, the CDR3 is TGTGCCAGCAGCTATGCCGGGACTAGTATGTACGAGCAGTACTTC. The chain uses TRBV7-2 and TRBJ2-7; TRBD2 agrees at 8 bases. CDR1 is SGHTA and CDR2 is FQGNSA in the germline V gene. Losses at the gene ends were 4 bases for V and 4 bases for J; bases not matched to a gene: 9. The CDR3 loop spans 15 amino acids. The full variable domain, rest sourced from reference TRBV7-2 and TRBJ2-7, is GAGVSQSPSNKVTEKGKDVELRCDPISGHTALYWYRQSLGQGLEFLIYFQGNSAPDKSGLPSDRFSAERTGGSVSTLTIQRTQQEDSAVYLCASSYAGTSMYEQYFGPGTRLTVT.

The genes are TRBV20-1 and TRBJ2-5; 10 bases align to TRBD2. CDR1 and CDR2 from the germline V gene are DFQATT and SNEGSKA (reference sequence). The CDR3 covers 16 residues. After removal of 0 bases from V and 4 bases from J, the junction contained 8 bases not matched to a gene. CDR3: CSARDDLAGASETQYF. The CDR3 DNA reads TGCAGTGCTAGAGATGATCTAGCGGGAGCATCAGAGACCCAGTACTTC.

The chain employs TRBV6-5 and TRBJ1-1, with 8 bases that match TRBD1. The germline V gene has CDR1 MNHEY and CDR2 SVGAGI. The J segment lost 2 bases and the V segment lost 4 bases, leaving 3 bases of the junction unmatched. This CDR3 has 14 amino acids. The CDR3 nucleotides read TGTGCCAGCAGTTCCGGGACAGGCAACACTGAAGCTTTCTTT. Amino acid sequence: CASSSGTGNTEAFF.

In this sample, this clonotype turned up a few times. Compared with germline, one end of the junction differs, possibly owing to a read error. The CDR3 is CSARGFGLAGAGGDTQYF. In DNA, the CDR3 is TGTAGTGCTAGAGGCTTCGGACTAGCGGGAGCTGGTGGAGATACGCAGTATTTT. The V and J genes are TRBV20-1 and TRBJ2-3; 13 bases match TRBD2. The CDR3 runs to 18 residues. Germline loops: CDR1 DFQATT, CDR2 SNEGSKA (reference sequence).